The 16 T cell receptor beta chains below all came from one sample that was sequenced in a study of post-analysis software for immune sequencing data. Libraries were made from TCR beta cDNA, and they carried unique molecular identifiers. TCRdb reprocessed the PCR reads with MiXCR, giving one entry per CDR3 protein. The table includes about 200,000 distinct CDR3 sequences, approximately 29% detected once. Study-wide findings and caveats: The study found TRBV5-6, TRBV5-1 and TRBV20-1 among about 5 TRBV segments more frequent in patients than controls.

Antigens of these TCRs are unknown. Source material: blood. These receptors were collected from a girl aged 2-17 years with multiple sclerosis.

This clonotype was recorded many times. This rearrangement joins TRBV6-5 to TRBJ2-3; no definite D call. This CDR3 comprises 13 residues. Germline loops: CDR1 MNHEY, CDR2 SVGAGI. The V and J ends lost 2 bases and 2 bases respectively, with 5 bases between them. CDR3 region: CASSYQNTDTQYF. DNA for the CDR3: TGTGCCAGCAGTTACCAAAACACAGATACGCAGTATTTT.

The table lists this clonotype with many counts. This sequence joins TRBV20-1 and TRBJ2-3, with a weak D call TRBD2 (5 bases). From germline, CDR1 is DFQATT and CDR2 SNEGSKA (reference sequence). CDR3 size: 10 residues. Trimming removed 8 bases at V and 5 bases at J, with 8 bases between. CDR3 sequence: CSPRGDTQYF. The CDR3 region has the DNA TGCAGTCCCCGGGGAGATACGCAGTATTTT.

This clonotype was picked up many times. This chain links TRBV24-1 with TRBJ1-2, with TRBD1 matching over 8 bases. J lost 8 bases, V lost 3 bases, and 7 bases had no gene match. Per germline, CDR1 KGHDR and CDR2 SFDVKD. The length of the CDR3 is 14 residues. DNA of the CDR3: TGTGCCACCAGTGATGAATCCGGGACAGGCGGCTACACCTTC. Encoded protein: CATSDESGTGGYTF.

Points on this clonotype: An end of the junction differs from the germline gene, which may be a read error. This chain uses TRBV20-1 with TRBJ2-7; perhaps TRBD2 as D (6 bases). Germline values: CDR1 DFQATT, CDR2 SNEGSKA (reference sequence). This CDR3 comprises 14 residues. The CDR3, as DNA: TGCAGTGCTAGTAGGGAGGCCCCCCCCTATGAGCAGTACTTC. Its protein is CSASREAPPYEQYF.

Turning to this clonotype: A single base separates this from a much larger clone, so it may be a read error. The rearrangement links TRBV29-1 to TRBJ2-1, with D maybe TRBD1 (6 bases). Germline CDR1 is SQVTM and CDR2 is ANQGSEA. The CDR3 covers 12 residues. V was cut by 1 base and J by 8 bases, with 9 bases left in between. DNA for the CDR3: TGCAGCGTTGAAGCACAGGGAGATGAGCAGTTCTTC. Residues: CSVEAQGDEQFF.

J is TRBJ1-1 and V is TRBV5-1, with D perhaps matching TRBD1 (5 bases). Trimming pared 0 bases from V and 5 bases from J, leaving 11 bases between. This CDR3 is 14 amino acids long. Germline lookup yields CDR1 SGHRS and CDR2 YFSETQ. The DNA of the CDR3 is TGCGCCAGCAGCTTGGAGCAGGGTGGTACTGAAGCTTTCTTT. Residues: CASSLEQGGTEAFF.

The J gene is TRBJ1-5, the V gene TRBV6-6; a weak D match, TRBD1 (6 bases). Germline V CDR1 and CDR2: MNHNY, SVGAGI (reference sequence). The CDR3 runs to 15 residues. Trimming took 2 bases from V and 9 from J, leaving 17 bases between them. The CDR3 loop is CASSYREGGSGPQHF. DNA for the CDR3: TGTGCCAGCAGTTACCGAGAGGGGGGAAGTGGGCCCCAGCATTTT.

Only a few counts were recorded for this clonotype. The gene calls are TRBV13 and TRBJ2-1; tentatively, D is TRBD2 (6 bases). Trimming stripped 3 bases from V and 4 bases from J, with 10 bases between. CDR1 is PRHDT and CDR2 is FYEKMQ in the germline V gene (reference sequence). The CDR3 has 14 amino acids. CDR3 amino acids: CASSFTGGYNEQFF. The CDR3 DNA follows: TGTGCCAGCAGCTTCACTGGGGGGTACAATGAGCAGTTCTTC.

The table lists this clonotype with many counts. The chain couples TRBV20-1 to TRBJ2-1, with D unresolved. The CDR3 is made up of 17 amino acids. The V gene's germline CDR1 is DFQATT and CDR2 SNEGSKA (reference sequence). The V end lost 6 bases, the J end lost 8 bases, and 29 bases lay between the germline ends. CDR3: CSAKAPLLSVVQDEQFF. CDR3 bases: TGCAGTGCCAAAGCCCCCCTCTTAAGTGTTGTTCAGGATGAGCAGTTCTTC.

J is TRBJ1-6 and V is TRBV18, with D possibly matching TRBD1 (5 bases). Germline V gives CDR1 KGHSH, CDR2 LQKENI. This CDR3 is 15 amino acids long. V dropped 2 bases and J dropped 7 bases, with 12 bases sitting between them. CDR3 sequence (DNA): TGTGCCAGCTCACCAGGGGCCATGGGCAATTCACCCCTCCACTTT. It is translated as CASSPGAMGNSPLHF.

The chain carries TRBV7-8 and TRBJ2-4; either TRBD1 or TRBD2 may supply D (5 bases each). The J call is uncertain, as TRBJ2-7 better fits the DNA end. Germline CDR1 SGHVS, CDR2 FQNEAQ. The CDR3 extends over 14 amino acids. The CDR3 spells CASSPGTPAYEQYF. The CDR3 nucleotides are TGTGCCAGCAGCCCCGGGACCCCAGCCTACGAGCAGTACTTC.

This clonotype was observed a handful of times. The chain recombines TRBV20-1 with TRBJ2-7, with a tentative D call TRBD2 (6 bases). The V end lost 1 base, the J end lost 3 bases, and 10 bases lay between the germline ends. Germline-derived CDR1 and CDR2 are DFQATT and SNEGSKA (reference sequence). There are 13 residues in the CDR3. This chain's CDR3 is CSARGSSDYEQYF. In DNA form, the CDR3 reads TGCAGTGCTAGAGGTTCTAGCGACTACGAGCAGTACTTC.

A remark on this clonotype: A much more abundant neighbour one base away suggests this may be a read error. The J gene is TRBJ2-1, the V gene TRBV7-9; perhaps TRBD2 as D (5 bases). This CDR3 comprises 13 residues. CDR1 and CDR2 (germline): SEHNR, FQNEAQ (reference sequence). The germline V and J ends were trimmed by 2 bases and 10 bases, with 12 bases remaining between them. The CDR3 spells CASSLRTEYEQFF. The CDR3 region has the DNA TGTGCCAGCAGCTTAAGGACTGAGTACGAGCAGTTCTTC.

The chain employs TRBV29-1 and TRBJ1-1; TRBD1 matches 10 bases. Per germline, CDR1 SQVTM and CDR2 ANQGSEA. This CDR3 is built from 12 residues. Trimming at V came to 7 bases and at J to 4 bases, leaving 3 bases not matched to a gene. DNA of the CDR3: TGCAGCGCTTGGACAGGGGGCACTGAAGCTTTCTTT. This encodes CSAWTGGTEAFF. The full variable domain, in which reference TRBV29-1 and TRBJ1-1 provide the parts outside the CDR3, is SAVISQKPSRDICQRGTSLTIQCQVDSQVTMMFWYRQQPGQSLTLIATANQGSEATYESGFVIDKFPISRPNLTFSTLTVSNMSPEDSSIYLCSAWTGGTEAFFGQGTRLTVV.

The V call is TRBV5-6, the J call TRBJ2-6, with D unresolved. The CDR3 runs 17 residues. Germline V gene sequence: CDR1 SGHDT, CDR2 YYEEEE. Deletions cut 2 bases from V and 0 bases from J, with 12 bases between. DNA of the CDR3: TGTGCCAGCAGCTTCTTACGCCCGGCCTCTGGGGCCAACGTCCTGACTTTC. Its protein product is CASSFLRPASGANVLTF.

Concerning this clonotype itself: A junction boundary mismatches the germline segment, possibly from a read error. V is TRBV4-1 and J is TRBJ2-1; D is undetermined. CDR1 and CDR2 from the germline V gene are MGHRA and YSYEKL. The CDR3 totals 15 residues. CDR3: CASSQETQPDNEQFF. The CDR3 nucleotides read TGCGCCAGCAGCCAGGAGACACAACCCGACAACGAGCAGTTCTTC.